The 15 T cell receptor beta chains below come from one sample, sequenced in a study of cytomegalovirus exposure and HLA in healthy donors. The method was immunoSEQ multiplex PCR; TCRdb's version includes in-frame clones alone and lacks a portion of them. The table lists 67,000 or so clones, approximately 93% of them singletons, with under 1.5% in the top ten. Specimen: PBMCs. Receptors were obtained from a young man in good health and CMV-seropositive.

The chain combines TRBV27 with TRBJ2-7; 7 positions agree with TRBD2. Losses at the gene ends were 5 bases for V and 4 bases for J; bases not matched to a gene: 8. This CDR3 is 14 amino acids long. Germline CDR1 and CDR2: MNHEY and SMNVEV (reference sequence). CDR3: CASSDKLAMYEQYF. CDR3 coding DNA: TGTGCCAGCAGTGACAAACTAGCGATGTACGAGCAGTACTTC.

The DNA for the CDR3 is TGCGCCAGCAGCTTGCAAGCAGGGGGCCTAATGAACACTGAAGCTTTCTTT. This translates into CASSLQAGGLMNTEAFF. The rearrangement uses TRBV5-1 and TRBJ1-1; 8 nucleotides match TRBD1. Germline V gene sequence: CDR1 SGHRS, CDR2 YFSETQ. This CDR3 has 17 amino acids. V shed 1 base and J 0 bases; nucleotides not matched to a gene: 8.

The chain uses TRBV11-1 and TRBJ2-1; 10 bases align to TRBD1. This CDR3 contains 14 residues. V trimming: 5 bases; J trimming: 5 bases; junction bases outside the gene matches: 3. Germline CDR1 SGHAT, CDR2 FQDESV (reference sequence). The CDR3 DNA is TGTGCCAGCAGCCGACAGGGGGCGAACAATGAGCAGTTCTTC. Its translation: CASSRQGANNEQFF. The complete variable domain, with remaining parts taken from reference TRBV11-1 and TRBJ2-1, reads EAEVAQSPRYKITEKSQAVAFWCDPISGHATLYWYRQILGQGPELLVQFQDESVVDDSQLPKDRFSAERLKGVDSTLKIQPAELGDSAMYLCASSRQGANNEQFFGPGTRLTVL.

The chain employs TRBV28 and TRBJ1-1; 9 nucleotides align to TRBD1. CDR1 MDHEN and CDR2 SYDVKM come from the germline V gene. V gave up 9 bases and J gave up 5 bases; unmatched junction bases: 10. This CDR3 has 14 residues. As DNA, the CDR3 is TGTGCCAGTTTCACAGGGGGCGTAGGAACTGAAGCTTTCTTT. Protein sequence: CASFTGGVGTEAFF.

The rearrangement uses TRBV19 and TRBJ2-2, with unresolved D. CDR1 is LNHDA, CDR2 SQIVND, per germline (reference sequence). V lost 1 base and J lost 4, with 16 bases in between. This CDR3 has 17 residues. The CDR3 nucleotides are TGTGCCAGTAGTATAGCCCGGGTCTATTCCCTCACCGGGGAGCTGTTTTTT. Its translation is CASSIARVYSLTGELFF.

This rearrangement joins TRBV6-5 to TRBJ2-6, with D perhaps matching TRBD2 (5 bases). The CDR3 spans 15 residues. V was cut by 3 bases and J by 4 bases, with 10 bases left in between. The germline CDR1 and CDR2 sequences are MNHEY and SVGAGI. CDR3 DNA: TGTGCCAGCAGTTATTATGGGAGCGGGGCCAACGTCCTGACTTTC. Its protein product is CASSYYGSGANVLTF.

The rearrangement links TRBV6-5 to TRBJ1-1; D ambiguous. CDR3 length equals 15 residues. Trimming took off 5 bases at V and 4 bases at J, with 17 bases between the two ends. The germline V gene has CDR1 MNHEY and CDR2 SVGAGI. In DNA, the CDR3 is TGTGCCAGCAGTCCTATTTTATCCAGGTTCACTGAAGCTTTCTTT. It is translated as CASSPILSRFTEAFF.

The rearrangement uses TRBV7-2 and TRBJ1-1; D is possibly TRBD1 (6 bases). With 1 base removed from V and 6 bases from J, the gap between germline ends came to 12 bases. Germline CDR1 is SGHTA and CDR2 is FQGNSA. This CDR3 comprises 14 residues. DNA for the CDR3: TGTGCCAGCAGCTTAGGACAGGAATCCTCTGAAGCTTTCTTT. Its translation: CASSLGQESSEAFF.

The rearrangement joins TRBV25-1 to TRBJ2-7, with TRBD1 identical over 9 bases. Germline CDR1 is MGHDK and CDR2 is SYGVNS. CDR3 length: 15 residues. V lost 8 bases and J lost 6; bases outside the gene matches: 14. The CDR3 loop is CASAIQGAPRSEQYF. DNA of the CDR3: TGTGCCAGCGCTATACAGGGGGCGCCCCGGTCCGAGCAGTACTTC.

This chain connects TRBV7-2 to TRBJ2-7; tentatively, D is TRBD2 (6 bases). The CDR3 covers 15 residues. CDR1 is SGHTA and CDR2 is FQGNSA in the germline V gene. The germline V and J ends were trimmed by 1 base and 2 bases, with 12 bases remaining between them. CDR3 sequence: CASSLEGRGPYEQYF. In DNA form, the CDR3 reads TGTGCCAGCAGCTTAGAAGGGCGGGGTCCCTACGAGCAGTACTTC.

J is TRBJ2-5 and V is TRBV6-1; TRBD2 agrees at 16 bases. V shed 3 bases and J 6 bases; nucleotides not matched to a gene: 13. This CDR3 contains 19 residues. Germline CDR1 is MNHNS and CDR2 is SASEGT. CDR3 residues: CASSDGTSGGAGIWKTQYF. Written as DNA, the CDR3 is TGTGCCAGCAGTGATGGGACTAGCGGGGGGGCGGGGATCTGGAAGACCCAGTACTTC.

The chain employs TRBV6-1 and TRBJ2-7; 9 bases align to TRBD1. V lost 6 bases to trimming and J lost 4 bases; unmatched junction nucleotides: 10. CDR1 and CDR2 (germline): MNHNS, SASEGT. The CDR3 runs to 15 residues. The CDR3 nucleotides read TGTGCCAGCAGAGATACAGGGGGCCGTCTTTACGAGCAGTACTTC. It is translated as CASRDTGGRLYEQYF.

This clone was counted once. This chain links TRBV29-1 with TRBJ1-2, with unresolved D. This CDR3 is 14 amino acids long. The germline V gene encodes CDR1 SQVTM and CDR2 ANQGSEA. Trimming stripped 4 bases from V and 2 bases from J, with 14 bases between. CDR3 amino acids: CSVVEQTRNYGYTF. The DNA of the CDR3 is TGCAGCGTTGTAGAACAGACCAGAAACTATGGCTACACCTTC. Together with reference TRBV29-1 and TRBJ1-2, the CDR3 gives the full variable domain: SAVISQKPSRDICQRGTSLTIQCQVDSQVTMMFWYRQQPGQSLTLIATANQGSEATYESGFVIDKFPISRPNLTFSTLTVSNMSPEDSSIYLCSVVEQTRNYGYTFGSGTRLTVV.

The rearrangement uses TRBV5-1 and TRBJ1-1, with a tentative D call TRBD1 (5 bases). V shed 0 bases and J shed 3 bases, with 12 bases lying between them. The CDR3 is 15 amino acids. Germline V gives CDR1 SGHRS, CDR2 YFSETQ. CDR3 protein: CASSLGSREYTEAFF. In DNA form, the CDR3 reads TGCGCCAGCAGCTTGGGATCCAGGGAATACACTGAAGCTTTCTTT. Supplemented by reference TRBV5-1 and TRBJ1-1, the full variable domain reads KAGVTQTPRYLIKTRGQQVTLSCSPISGHRSVSWYQQTPGQGLQFLFEYFSETQRNKGNFPGRFSGRQFSNSRSEMNVSTLELGDSALYLCASSLGSREYTEAFFGQGTRLTVV.

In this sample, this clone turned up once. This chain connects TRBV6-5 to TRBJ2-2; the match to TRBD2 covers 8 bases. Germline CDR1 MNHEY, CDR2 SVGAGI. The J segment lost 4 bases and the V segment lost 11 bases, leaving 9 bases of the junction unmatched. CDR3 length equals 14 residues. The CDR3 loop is CAARPGGGTGELFF. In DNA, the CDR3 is TGTGCCGCCCGGCCGGGGGGGGGCACCGGGGAGCTGTTTTTT.